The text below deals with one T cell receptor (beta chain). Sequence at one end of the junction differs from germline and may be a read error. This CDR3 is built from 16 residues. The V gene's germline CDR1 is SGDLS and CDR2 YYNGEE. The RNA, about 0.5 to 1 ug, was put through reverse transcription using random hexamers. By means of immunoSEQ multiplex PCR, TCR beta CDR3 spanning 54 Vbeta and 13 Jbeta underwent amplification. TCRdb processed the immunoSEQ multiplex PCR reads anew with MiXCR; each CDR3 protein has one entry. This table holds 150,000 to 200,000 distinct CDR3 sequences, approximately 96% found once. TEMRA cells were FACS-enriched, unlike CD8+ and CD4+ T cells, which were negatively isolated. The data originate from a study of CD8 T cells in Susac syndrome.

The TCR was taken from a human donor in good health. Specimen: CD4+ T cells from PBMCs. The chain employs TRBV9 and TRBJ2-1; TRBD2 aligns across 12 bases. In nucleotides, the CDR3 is TGTGCCAGCAGCGGTCTAGCGGGGGGGGAGGTTAATGTGCAGTTCTTC. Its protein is CASSGLAGGEVNVQFF.